The entry below gives a single T cell receptor (beta chain) sequence along with its context. Its specificity is not known. This record belongs to a study of T cells after yellow fever vaccination. Each CDR3 protein gets one entry after TCRdb re-called the 5' RACE reads with MiXCR. This sample has 500,000 to 650,000 distinct CDR3 sequences, with about 17% found just once. Findings and limits, study-wide: Post-booster repertoires contained most primary-vaccination clones again (around 96% CD4, about 90% CD8). Highly abundant clonotypes carried over from the bulk population could end up in FACS-sorted repertoires as contaminants. Compared with primary, the secondary response was weaker and peaked at day 5, not 15.

V lost 4 bases and J 2 bases, leaving 8 bases between the germline ends. In germline, CDR1 is SQVTM, CDR2 ANQGSEA. The CDR3 sequence is 12 residues long. The TCR comes from a man aged 18 to 29 who received the YFV17D yellow fever vaccine. Sequenced here: PBMCs, sampled 5 to 6 days after the first yellow fever vaccination. V and J are TRBV29-1 and TRBJ1-1; maybe TRBD1 (6 bases). CDR3 sequence: CSVGTVNTEAFF. In DNA, the CDR3 is TGCAGCGTTGGGACAGTAAACACTGAAGCTTTCTTT.